This TCR beta chain was retrieved from a study of shared clonotypes between healthy human individuals. The germline CDR1 and CDR2 sequences are MGHRA and YSYEKL. The junction had 7 bases not matched to a gene; V was cut back by 2 bases and J by 8 bases. The CDR3 is 15 amino acids. Positively selected for CCR7, the CD45RO-negative cells used as naive CD8 cells excluded terminally differentiated effector memory CD45RA+ cells. In replicate PCRs of sorted subsets, approximately 210 ng DNA, approximately 30,000 T cell genomes, was used. The repertoire was sequenced with immunoSEQ multiplex PCR; TCRdb's copy has only in-frame clones and lacks some. Among under 2,000,000 clones listed, 85% to 95% were seen once. In its sample, this clone was seen once.

Sequenced material: naive CD8+ T cells sorted from blood. The chain couples TRBV4-1 to TRBJ1-4, with 8 bases lining up with TRBD1. The receptor's source is a man between 18 and 35 years old in good health. The CDR3 sequence: CASSQPQGAQEKLFF. The CDR3 DNA is TGCGCCAGCAGCCAACCTCAGGGGGCGCAGGAAAAACTGTTTTTT.